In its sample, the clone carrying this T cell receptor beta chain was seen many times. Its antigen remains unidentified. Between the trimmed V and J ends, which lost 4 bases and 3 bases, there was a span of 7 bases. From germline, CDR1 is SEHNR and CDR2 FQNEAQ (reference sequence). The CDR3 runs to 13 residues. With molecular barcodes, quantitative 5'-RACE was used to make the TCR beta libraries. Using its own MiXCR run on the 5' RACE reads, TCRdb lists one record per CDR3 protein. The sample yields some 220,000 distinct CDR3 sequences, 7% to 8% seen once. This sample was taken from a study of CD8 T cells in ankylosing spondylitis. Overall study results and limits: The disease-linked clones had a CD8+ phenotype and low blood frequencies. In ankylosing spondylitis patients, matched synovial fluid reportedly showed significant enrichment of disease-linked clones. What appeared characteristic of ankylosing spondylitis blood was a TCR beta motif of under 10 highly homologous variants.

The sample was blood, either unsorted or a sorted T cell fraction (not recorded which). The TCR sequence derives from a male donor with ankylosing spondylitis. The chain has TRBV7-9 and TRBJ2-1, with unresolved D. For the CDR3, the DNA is TGTGCCAGCAGCTCTCCGGGCTACAATGAGCAGTTCTTC. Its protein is CASSSPGYNEQFF.